This T cell receptor (beta chain) was observed in a study of shared clonotypes between healthy human individuals. Study observations and caveats: Sorted-subset sequencing was shown by rarefaction to be incomplete despite large depth.

Naive CD8 populations comprised CD45RO-negative cells positively selected for CCR7, excluding terminally differentiated effector memory CD45RA+ cells. Note on this clone: The antigen remains undetermined. The sample has other DNA sequences that encode this CDR3 too.

Across several immunoSEQ plates, the genomic DNA of each subset was split evenly. TCRdb's copy holds only in-frame clones and misses some; the assay was immunoSEQ multiplex PCR. The profile covers 800,000 or so clones, with about 96% appearing a single time and about 0.22% taken by the ten largest. The V end lost 0 bases, the J end lost 4 bases, and 7 bases lay between the germline ends. Per the germline V gene, CDR1 is SGHAT and CDR2 is FQNNGV. This CDR3 is 13 amino acids long. The sequencing input was naive CD8+ T cells sorted from blood. The source is a man aged 25 to 40 in good health. The V call is TRBV11-2, the J call TRBJ2-7; D ambiguous. In nucleotides, the CDR3 is TGTGCCAGCAGCTTAGAAGTGAGTTACGAGCAGTACTTC. This encodes CASSLEVSYEQYF.